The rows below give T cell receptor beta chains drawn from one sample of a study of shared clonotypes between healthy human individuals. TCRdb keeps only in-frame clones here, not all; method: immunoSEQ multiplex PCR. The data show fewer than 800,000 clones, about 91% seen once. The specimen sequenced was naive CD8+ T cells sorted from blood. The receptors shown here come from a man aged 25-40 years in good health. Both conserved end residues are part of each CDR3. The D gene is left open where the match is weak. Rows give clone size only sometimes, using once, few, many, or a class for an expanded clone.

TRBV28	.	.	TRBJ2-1	CASSLVAGYYNEQFF	TGTGCCAGCAGTTTGGTGGCGGGGTACTACAATGAGCAGTTCTTC
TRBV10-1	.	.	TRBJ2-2	CASSGRRAGDTGELFF	TGCGCCAGCAGTGGTAGGAGAGCCGGGGACACCGGGGAGCTGTTTTTT
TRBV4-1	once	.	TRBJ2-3	CASSQEPGVYTDTQYF	TGCGCCAGCAGCCAAGAACCAGGGGTTTACACAGATACGCAGTATTTT
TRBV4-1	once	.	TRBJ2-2	CASTVGSNTGELFF	TGCGCCAGCACCGTGGGGTCGAACACCGGGGAGCTGTTTTTT
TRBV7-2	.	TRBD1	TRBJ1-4	CASSAGGTNEKLFF	TGTGCCAGCAGCGCAGGGGGAACTAATGAAAAACTGTTTTTT
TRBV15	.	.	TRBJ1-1	CATSSLRDTEAFF	TGTGCCACCAGCAGCCTTAGGGACACTGAAGCTTTCTTT
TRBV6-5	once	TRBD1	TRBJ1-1	CASSYSRDRGNTEAFF	TGTGCCAGCAGTTACTCGAGGGACAGGGGGAATACTGAAGCTTTCTTT
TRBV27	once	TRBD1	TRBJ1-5	CASSLGQGYLEGNQPQHF	TGTGCCAGCAGTTTGGGACAGGGGTATTTGGAAGGCAATCAGCCCCAGCATTTT
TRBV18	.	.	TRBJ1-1	CASSPFAAIQGNTEAFF	TGTGCCAGCTCACCGTTCGCGGCCATACAGGGGAACACTGAAGCTTTCTTT
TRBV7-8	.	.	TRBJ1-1	CASSTTAGAGTNTEAFF	TGTGCCAGCAGCACTACGGCCGGGGCCGGCACTAACACTGAAGCTTTCTTT